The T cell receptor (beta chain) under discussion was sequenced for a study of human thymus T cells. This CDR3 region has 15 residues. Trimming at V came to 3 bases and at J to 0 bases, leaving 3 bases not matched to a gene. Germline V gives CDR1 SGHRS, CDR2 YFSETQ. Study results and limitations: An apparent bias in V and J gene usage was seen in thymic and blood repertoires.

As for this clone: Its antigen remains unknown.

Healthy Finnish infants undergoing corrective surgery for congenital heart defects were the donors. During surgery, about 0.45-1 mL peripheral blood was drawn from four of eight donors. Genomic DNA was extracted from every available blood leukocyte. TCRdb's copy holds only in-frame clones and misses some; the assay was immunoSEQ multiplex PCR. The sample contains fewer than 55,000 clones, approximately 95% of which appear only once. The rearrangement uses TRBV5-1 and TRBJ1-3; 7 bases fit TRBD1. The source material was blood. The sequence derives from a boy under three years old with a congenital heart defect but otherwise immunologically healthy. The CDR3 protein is CASSSGTDSGNTIYF. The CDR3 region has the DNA TGCGCCAGCAGCTCCGGGACAGACTCTGGAAACACCATATATTTT. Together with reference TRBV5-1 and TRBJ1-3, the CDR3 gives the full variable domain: KAGVTQTPRYLIKTRGQQVTLSCSPISGHRSVSWYQQTPGQGLQFLFEYFSETQRNKGNFPGRFSGRQFSNSRSEMNVSTLELGDSALYLCASSSGTDSGNTIYFGEGSWLTVV.